The sequence of this TCR beta chain was determined in a study of brain T cells in children with intractable seizures. Generated by immunoSEQ multiplex PCR, the TCRdb table keeps only in-frame clones and is missing some. The table shows approximately 330,000 clones, with roughly 93% occurring only once. This clone was detected only once. Antigen unknown. Broader study findings: Patients' HCMV serostatus was unknown; virus specificity rests on CDR3 similarity alone. Pre-surgery blood may have been undersampled, hiding some clones.

The time point here: blood from clinic visit 5 months post-surgery; TSC patient then seizure free. The sequenced cases were selected for having the highest brain T cell transcript signatures. Patients received at least one anti-epileptic drug before surgery. The specimen comprised peripheral blood, sampled roughly 5 months after surgery. This TCR derives from a boy younger than two with tuberous sclerosis and intractable seizures.

In nucleotides, the CDR3 is TGTGCCAGTAGTAGGGGGCAGGTCTACAATCAGCCCCAGCATTTT. Its translation is CASSRGQVYNQPQHF. This chain connects TRBV19 to TRBJ1-5, with D possibly matching TRBD1 (6 bases). The CDR3 length is 15 residues. Trimming shortened V by 4 bases and J by 3 bases, and 13 bases separated the two germline ends. In germline, CDR1 is LNHDA, CDR2 SQIVND (reference sequence).